This TCR beta chain was identified in a study of OX40 agonist ivuxolimab in advanced cancers. Using immunoSEQ multiplex PCR, the repertoire was profiled, and TCRdb retains in-frame clones only, with some absent. The sample shows 75,000 to 95,000 clones, more than 75% of them seen only once. V was pared by 5 bases and J by 3 bases, with 6 bases of the junction left unmatched. CDR3 length equals 15 residues. CDR1 SGHTA and CDR2 FQGTGA come from the germline V gene. In this sample, this clone turned up once. The sample was CD4+ or CD8+ T cells sorted from blood, taken in a trial of the OX40 agonist ivuxolimab. The source of this sequence is an adult with an advanced solid tumor such as melanoma, head and neck, liver or kidney cancer. The rearrangement joins TRBV7-3 to TRBJ2-2; 7 bases align to TRBD2. As DNA, the CDR3 is TGTGCCAGCAGCACTGGACTAGAGTACACCGGGGAGCTGTTTTTT. Translation: CASSTGLEYTGELFF. The complete variable domain, with remaining parts taken from reference TRBV7-3 and TRBJ2-2, reads GAGVSQTPSNKVTEKGKYVELRCDPISGHTALYWYRQSLGQGPEFLIYFQGTGAADDSGLPNDRFFAVRPEGSVSTLKIQRTERGDSAVYLCASSTGLEYTGELFFGEGSRLTVL.